The entry that follows covers one TCR beta chain sequence. Its antigen is not known. There are 15 residues in the CDR3. V gave up 1 base and J gave up 5 bases, with 14 bases separating them. From germline, CDR1 is MGHRA and CDR2 YSYEKL. This sample was taken from a study of PD-1 blockade in classical Hodgkin lymphoma. Assay: immunoSEQ multiplex PCR; the TCRdb copy retains only in-frame clones and omits some. This table holds 13,000 or so clones, approximately 79% found once. Broader study findings: The baseline diversity of complete responders showed similarity to that of newly diagnosed patients.

There was relapse after autologous stem cell transplantation in every patient, and there was variation in brentuximab vedotin exposure. This chain joins TRBV4-1 and TRBJ1-1; D may be TRBD1 (5 bases). The clonotype was recovered from a human donor with classical Hodgkin lymphoma. Sample: peripheral blood mononuclear cells (PBMCs), taken at baseline. The CDR3 DNA sequence: TGCGCCAGCAGCCAAGTAGACACCCCAGGGACTGAAGCTTTCTTT. The encoded protein is CASSQVDTPGTEAFF.